The T cell receptor (beta chain) under discussion was sequenced for a study of blood T cell repertoires in COVID-19 (dated by TCRdb to 2018 to 2020). With regard to the full study: Samples from collaborators originated in the United States, Italy and Spain and spanned both the acute and convalescent phases of COVID-19. The samples were drawn from two sources: the first 160 participants of the ongoing ImmuneRACE study, and 1,254 subjects contributed by 6 global collaborators. A de-identified subject ID, COVID-19 status, age in years and sex were almost always included in the sample metadata. The prospective study material was composed of cDNA or gDNA derived from T cells, B-cell-depleted T cells, or PBMCs. The repertoires were made available in a free public database intended to serve as a resource for research on the immune response to SARS-CoV-2. Subjects who had been exposed to COVID-19, were actively infected with it, or had recovered from it provided the deeply sampled blood TCRbeta repertoires that made up the dataset. Where available, HLA class I and class II types were obtained from metadata supplied by the sample provider rather than from assay-based typing. Points the paper makes about the study in general: Clinical and demographic metadata were provided uncurated, with the amount varying by source and participant.

A word on this clone: The antigen it binds to is not known. No base qualities exist here, and no much larger clone lies one base off it.

TCRbeta CDR3 regions were amplified from genomic DNA using the immunoSEQ Assay, a bias-controlled multiplex PCR. Turning to the authors' computational methods: The number of nucleated cells in each sample was estimated from the amplification of reference gene primers within the assay. Sequence reads were collapsed and filtered to measure the absolute abundance of every unique TCRbeta CDR3 rearrangement. Productive Simpson clonality was computed per sample as the square root of Simpson's diversity index over productive rearrangements. TCRdb took over this immuneACCESS table, retaining in-frame rearrangements with V and J assigned. Such tables are incomplete; in checked studies, under half of the missing clones stem from an unresolved V gene, and the remainder is unexplained. V, J and clone size were drawn from that table, and D and trimming were deduced from the DNA. Here the sample has 200,000 to 250,000 clones; 80% to 90% occur a single time. The ten largest clones add up to 2.5% to 3.5% of the sample.

Its CDR3 holds 15 amino acids, cysteine through phenylalanine. CDR3 DNA only is kept here, 45 bases in frame from base 1. V is trimmed back by 4 bases and J by 7 bases, and the junction contains 10 bases that no gene match accounts for. In the germline V gene, CDR1 corresponds to SQVTM and CDR2 to ANQGSEA. Each collaborating institution followed its own protocols to collect whole blood in K2EDTA tubes. Collaborator samples were shipped for TCRbeta analysis as frozen whole blood, isolated PBMCs, or DNA extracted from either sample type. The sequenced sample was peripheral blood. The chain joins TRBV29-1 to TRBJ1-2, and 12 bases in between align with TRBD1. This TCR was recovered from a man aged 50 or older with active or convalescent COVID-19. This receptor carries the CDR3 CSVGSLGQGAFGYTF. The bases are TGCAGCGTTGGTTCTTTGGGACAGGGGGCTTTTGGCTACACCTTC.